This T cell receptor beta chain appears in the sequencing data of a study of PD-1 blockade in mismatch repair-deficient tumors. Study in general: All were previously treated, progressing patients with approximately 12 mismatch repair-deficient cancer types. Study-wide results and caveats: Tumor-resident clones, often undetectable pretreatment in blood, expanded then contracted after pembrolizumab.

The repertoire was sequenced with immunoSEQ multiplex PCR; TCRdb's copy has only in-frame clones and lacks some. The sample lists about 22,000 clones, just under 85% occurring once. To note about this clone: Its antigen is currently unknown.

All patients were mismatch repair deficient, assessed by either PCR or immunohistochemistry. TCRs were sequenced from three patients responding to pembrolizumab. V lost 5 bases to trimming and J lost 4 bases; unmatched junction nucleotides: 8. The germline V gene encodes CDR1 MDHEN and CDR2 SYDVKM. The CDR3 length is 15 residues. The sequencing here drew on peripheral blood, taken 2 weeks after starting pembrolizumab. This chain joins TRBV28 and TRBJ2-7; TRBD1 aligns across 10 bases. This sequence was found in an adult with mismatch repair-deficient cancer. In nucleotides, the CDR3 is TGTGCCAGCAGTCGAGACAGGGGGCGGGTTTACGAGCAGTACTTC. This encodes CASSRDRGRVYEQYF.